The 25 T cell receptor beta chains below come from one sample, sequenced in a study of cytomegalovirus exposure and HLA in healthy donors. Sequencing was performed with immunoSEQ multiplex PCR; in TCRdb, only in-frame clones are kept and a portion is missing. This sample has around 300,000 clones, with just over 85% found just once. The specimen was PBMCs. These receptors all stem from a young woman in good health and CMV-seronegative.

The chain has TRBV11-3 and TRBJ1-1; tentative D call: TRBD1 (5 bases). This CDR3 has 15 residues. The V gene lost 2 bases and the J gene lost 2 bases, with 12 bases spanning the gap. Germline V CDR1 and CDR2: SGHNT, YENEEA. The CDR3 loop reads CASSLLGGVNTEAFF. The CDR3 DNA reads TGTGCCAGCAGCTTATTGGGGGGGGTAAACACTGAAGCTTTCTTT.

This rearrangement joins TRBV30 to TRBJ1-4; 9 bases line up with TRBD1. Trimming cost V 3 bases and J 6 bases; bases outside gene matches: 5. CDR1 is GTSNPN and CDR2 is SVGIG in the germline V gene (reference sequence). The CDR3 is made up of 14 amino acids. DNA for the CDR3: TGTGCCTGGAGCGTGGGACAGGGTGATGAAAAACTGTTTTTT. Protein product: CAWSVGQGDEKLFF.

The table lists this clone with many counts. This chain connects TRBV6-5 to TRBJ1-3; D remains ambiguous. The germline CDR1 and CDR2 sequences are MNHEY and SVGAGI. This CDR3 spans 13 amino acids. The ends were cut back, 2 bases at V and 8 bases at J, with 10 bases in the middle. The CDR3 region is CASSYGGVDTIYF. The CDR3 region has the DNA TGTGCCAGCAGTTACGGCGGGGTCGACACCATATATTTT.

The V gene is TRBV9, the J gene TRBJ2-1; weak D call: TRBD2 (5 bases). Germline V gives CDR1 SGDLS, CDR2 YYNGEE. The CDR3 covers 14 residues. The V gene lost 0 bases and the J gene lost 5 bases, with 9 bases spanning the gap. The CDR3 DNA is TGTGCCAGCAGCGTAGTTGAGCGGAACAATGAGCAGTTCTTC. The encoded protein is CASSVVERNNEQFF.

The V call is TRBV18, the J call TRBJ1-2; TRBD1 agrees at 7 bases. CDR1 and CDR2 from the germline V gene are KGHSH and LQKENI. J lost 8 bases, V lost 1 base, and 10 bases had no gene match. CDR3 length: 15 amino acids. The CDR3 is CASSPQETGNKGYTF. As DNA, the CDR3 is TGTGCCAGCTCACCACAGGAGACAGGGAATAAAGGCTACACCTTC. Filled out from reference TRBV18 and TRBJ1-2, the complete variable domain reads NAGVMQNPRHLVRRRGQEARLRCSPMKGHSHVYWYRQLPEEGLKFMVYLQKENIIDESGMPKERFSAEFPKEGPSILRIQQVVRGDSAAYFCASSPQETGNKGYTFGSGTRLTVV.

The CDR3 protein is CALQQGLIEAFF. The DNA for the CDR3 is TGTGCCTTGCAACAGGGGTTGATCGAAGCTTTCTTT. The chain has TRBV30 and TRBJ1-1; 7 bases map to TRBD1. Germline V gene sequence: CDR1 GTSNPN, CDR2 SVGIG (reference sequence). The CDR3 is 12 amino acids. With 7 bases clipped from V and 8 bases from J, the junction kept 10 bases outside the gene matches.

The rearrangement uses TRBV7-8 and TRBJ2-7; no clear D gene. The CDR3 loop spans 12 amino acids. Germline CDR1 is SGHVS and CDR2 is FQNEAQ. The V and J ends lost 2 bases and 4 bases respectively, with 6 bases between them. Here the CDR3 DNA reads TGTGCCAGCAGCTTAACATCGTACGAGCAGTACTTC. This codes for CASSLTSYEQYF.

This clone was seen a single time. Within the sample, other DNA sequences also encode this same CDR3. V and J are TRBV7-2 and TRBJ1-2; no firm D call. The V end lost 2 bases, the J end lost 4 bases, and 8 bases lay between the germline ends. The germline CDR1 and CDR2 sequences are SGHTA and FQGNSA. The CDR3 runs to 13 residues. CDR3 loop: CASSLSQIYGYTF. The CDR3, as DNA: TGTGCCAGCAGCTTATCCCAGATCTATGGCTACACCTTC.

The rearrangement uses TRBV27 and TRBJ1-2; D remains unclear. Germline V gene lookup returns CDR1 MNHEY and CDR2 SMNVEV (reference sequence). This CDR3 is 16 amino acids long. Trimming left V 4 bases short and J 4 bases short, with 19 bases between. CDR3 coding DNA: TGTGCCAGCAGTTCTCAATACACAGTCGAACTCTATGGCTACACCTTC. It is translated as CASSSQYTVELYGYTF.

The chain employs TRBV5-6 and TRBJ1-1; tentative D call: TRBD1 (6 bases). V gave up 3 bases and J gave up 11 bases, with 14 bases separating them. The CDR3 has 12 amino acids. The germline V gene has CDR1 SGHDT and CDR2 YYEEEE. CDR3 nucleotides: TGTGCCAGCAGCTCCGCAGGGGAGAGGGCTTTCTTT. Translating gives CASSSAGERAFF.

The genes are TRBV5-6 and TRBJ1-2, with 7 positions matching TRBD1. V trimming: 3 bases; J trimming: 3 bases; junction bases outside the gene matches: 2. The CDR3 spans 13 residues. Germline CDR1 and CDR2: SGHDT and YYEEEE. DNA of the CDR3: TGTGCCAGCAGCTACGGACAGGACTATGGCTACACCTTC. It codes for CASSYGQDYGYTF.

The chain combines TRBV5-5 with TRBJ2-3; TRBD2 might be the D (5 bases). Trimming stripped 0 bases from V and 5 bases from J, with 10 bases between. This CDR3 comprises 14 residues. CDR1 SGHKS and CDR2 YYEKEE come from the germline V gene (reference sequence). The CDR3 loop reads CASSLARTLDTQYF. The CDR3 DNA follows: TGTGCCAGCAGCTTGGCCCGGACTTTAGATACGCAGTATTTT.

This clone turned up a few times. The J gene is TRBJ1-5, the V gene TRBV10-3, with D uncertain. The CDR3 has 16 amino acids. Germline CDR1 and CDR2: ENHRY and SYGVKD. Trimming removed 4 bases from V and 1 base from J, with 14 bases in between. Here the CDR3 DNA reads TGTGCCATCAGTGCCTCAACCCGGGGAAGCAATCAGCCCCAGCATTTT. This translates into CAISASTRGSNQPQHF.

V usage is TRBV4-3 and J usage is TRBJ1-1; 9 nucleotides match TRBD1. The CDR3 is made up of 12 amino acids. In germline, CDR1 is LGHNA, CDR2 YSLEER. The V gene end was trimmed by 8 bases and the J gene end by 11 bases; junction bases not matched to a gene: 9. The CDR3 region is CASAGTGRIAFF. DNA of the CDR3: TGCGCCAGCGCCGGGACAGGGAGGATTGCTTTCTTT.

This clone was counted only a few times. J is TRBJ2-2 and V is TRBV11-1; D might be TRBD2 (5 bases). Trimming took 10 bases from V and 0 from J, leaving 15 bases between them. Germline CDR1 SGHAT, CDR2 FQDESV (reference sequence). The CDR3 has 15 residues. The CDR3 DNA sequence: TGTGCCACGAATTCCTTCGGGGCGAACACCGGGGAGCTGTTTTTT. It codes for CATNSFGANTGELFF.

This clone came up a few times. The V gene is TRBV10-3, the J gene TRBJ1-4, with 7 bases matching TRBD1. The J segment lost 6 bases and the V segment lost 10 bases, leaving 11 bases of the junction unmatched. The CDR3 extends over 14 amino acids. The germline CDR1 and CDR2 sequences are ENHRY and SYGVKD. This CDR3 reads CATWTGEFYEKLFF. DNA of the CDR3: TGTGCCACCTGGACAGGAGAGTTTTATGAAAAACTGTTTTTT.

The V and J genes are TRBV14 and TRBJ1-2; D unresolved. The CDR3 covers 13 residues. Germline CDR1 and CDR2: SGHDN and FVKESK. V lost 4 bases, J lost 2 bases, and 8 bases lay in between. Here the CDR3 DNA reads TGTGCCAGCAGCCCGGGTCCCAACTATGGCTACACCTTC. Encoded protein: CASSPGPNYGYTF.

CDR3 sequence (DNA): TGTGCCAGCAGTGAGGGGGGGGGCAGCGGGGAAAAACTGTTTTTT. Protein product: CASSEGGGSGEKLFF. The chain has TRBV6-1 and TRBJ1-4; D is perhaps TRBD1 (6 bases). The CDR3 has 15 residues. V shed 3 bases and J shed 8 bases, with 16 bases lying between them. CDR1 is MNHNS, CDR2 SASEGT, per germline.

The chain has TRBV15 and TRBJ2-7; possible D gene TRBD2, 6 bases. Trimming took 1 base from V and 3 from J, leaving 13 bases between them. Germline loops: CDR1 LNHNV, CDR2 YYDKDF (reference sequence). The CDR3 totals 15 residues. The CDR3 region is CATSRGVGSGYEQYF. CDR3 sequence (DNA): TGTGCCACCAGCAGAGGGGTCGGTAGCGGCTACGAGCAGTACTTC.

V usage is TRBV6-4 and J usage is TRBJ2-7; the D gene is possibly TRBD1 (6 bases). Germline values: CDR1 MRHNA, CDR2 SNTAGT. With 1 base removed from V and 2 bases from J, the gap between germline ends came to 15 bases. CDR3 size: 16 residues. This CDR3 reads CASSDCWGLGAYEQYF. In DNA, the CDR3 is TGTGCCAGCAGTGACTGCTGGGGGCTGGGGGCCTACGAGCAGTACTTC.

V and J are TRBV5-1 and TRBJ2-1; 12 bases are shared with TRBD1. The CDR3 totals 18 residues. V shed 4 bases and J 10 bases; nucleotides not matched to a gene: 18. Germline CDR1 and CDR2: SGHRS and YFSETQ. The CDR3 region is CASSTPRDRGPLGREQFF. The CDR3 DNA reads TGCGCCAGCAGCACCCCACGGGACAGGGGGCCTTTGGGTCGCGAGCAGTTCTTC.

The chain combines TRBV7-2 with TRBJ2-7, with 7 bases aligning to TRBD2. The V gene's germline CDR1 is SGHTA and CDR2 FQGNSA. V shed 5 bases, J shed 1 base, and the junction held 8 bases outside the gene matches. The length of the CDR3 is 15 residues. CDR3: CASSPAWGGSYEQYF. Written as DNA, the CDR3 is TGTGCCAGCAGCCCAGCCTGGGGGGGGTCCTACGAGCAGTACTTC.

This clone was seen once. This chain joins TRBV4-3 and TRBJ1-6; D uncertain. CDR3 length: 18 residues. V was trimmed by 0 bases and J by 0 bases, leaving 12 bases between them. Germline V lookup: CDR1 LGHNA, CDR2 YSLEER. CDR3 DNA sequence: TGCGCCAGCAGCCAAGAAGCCGGATCTAGCTCCTATAATTCACCCCTCCACTTT. Its protein product is CASSQEAGSSSYNSPLHF.

J is TRBJ1-2 and V is TRBV7-2; 7 bases fit TRBD1. J lost 4 bases, V lost 1 base, and 6 bases had no gene match. Germline lookup yields CDR1 SGHTA and CDR2 FQGNSA. The CDR3 runs to 15 residues. Written as DNA, the CDR3 is TGTGCCAGCAGCTTAGACAGGGGACGGGGCTATGGCTACACCTTC. Translated, it gives CASSLDRGRGYGYTF.

About this clone: The same CDR3 also results from other DNA sequences found in this sample. The chain joins TRBV27 to TRBJ2-5; 10 bases match TRBD2. CDR3 length: 14 residues. Trimming took 6 bases from V and 3 from J; bases not matched to a gene: 4. From germline, CDR1 is MNHEY and CDR2 SMNVEV (reference sequence). The CDR3 reads CASSSLAGEETQYF. CDR3 in DNA: TGTGCCAGCAGCTCTCTAGCGGGGGAAGAGACCCAGTACTTC.